This T cell receptor (beta chain) is from a study of graft-versus-host responses after intestinal transplantation (dated by TCRdb to 2020 to 2023). Study-wide context: The transplants that recipients got were multivisceral, liver-intestinal, or isolated intestinal. Rather than going through the commercial service, samples from a few later patients were sequenced in-house on an Illumina MiSeq and processed with MiXCR. All recipients received anti-thymocyte globulin induction followed by maintenance tacrolimus and steroids for around 3 years. Bulk TCR-beta CDR3 sequencing was used to track graft-versus-host and host-versus-graft alloreactive T cell clones in the graft, circulation and bone marrow after intestinal transplantation. Alloreactive clones were identified by sequencing pre-transplant mixed lymphocyte reaction products and comparing these products with unstimulated pre-transplant donor and recipient T cells. A peak of at least 4% donor T cells among recipient peripheral blood mononuclear cells was the definition used for donor T cell macrochimerism. A cohort of about 25 intestinal transplant recipients, including one retransplant, was enrolled, and a few patients lacking pretransplant specimens were excluded.

Results the study describes overall, beyond this receptor: GvH clones were found in recipient bone marrow, and some of the GvH clones appeared earlier in ileal mucosa or blood, which is consistent with an intestinal mucosal origin. Early after transplant, declines in HvG clones were associated with peak levels of circulating GvH clones. The conclusions were limited by the relatively low number and heterogeneity of the intestinal transplant patients. Patients with donor T cell macrochimerism had high GvH to HvG T cell clonal ratios in their allografts.

Libraries came from the immunoSEQ multiplex PCR assay. High-throughput TCR-beta CDR3 sequencing of genomic DNA from most patients was performed by Adaptive Biotechnologies. On the study's bioinformatics: Adaptive's ImmunoSEQ software supplied the TCR sequencing data for 18 patients, while MiXCR and VDJtools were used to process a few other patients. CDR3 nucleotide sequences shared by donor and recipient were removed because the origin of these sequences could not be assigned. Alloreactive clones required at least 2-fold expansion over unstimulated cells and minimum CFSE-low frequency of 0.002% (template counts) or 0.001% (read counts). Clones detected in sequenced pre-transplant spleen, lymph node, or MLR CFSE-low populations of the donor or recipient were defined as mappable. Cumulative frequency of alloreactive clones was calculated as a percentage of all sequences weighted by copy number. Imported from immuneACCESS, the table was reduced by TCRdb to in-frame sequences with V and J called. These copies leave out some clones; in studies compared against another copy, an unresolved V gene accounts for under half, and the cause of the remainder is not known. V and J calls and clone size are given by that table; D and trimming were obtained from the DNA. Across this sample there are about 3,300 clones, with 79% seen only once. The ten most abundant clones make up 6.7% of the sample.

Dithiothreitol, EDTA incubations and collagenase D digestion were used to isolate intraepithelial and lamina propria lymphocytes from graft specimens. Bulk TCR-beta sequencing was performed on serial intestinal graft biopsy specimens collected as late as 600 days after transplant. Concerning this clone itself: Its recognized antigen is unknown. No much larger clonotype is one base removed from it; base qualities were not supplied.

Sequencing was performed on ileum tissue, taken around 17 and 22 days after intestinal transplantation. This TCR was recovered from a human patient who received an intestinal transplant, so some T cells may come from the graft donor.

Read as DNA, the sequence is TGTGCCAGCAGCTTGGTGGACGGGAAGACCCAGTACTTC. Translated, it reads CASSLVDGKTQYF. The chain joins TRBV5-4 to TRBJ2-5, and possibly TRBD2, on 5 matching bases. The junction carries 9 bases between V and J, which are trimmed by 0 bases and 6 bases respectively. CDR1 and CDR2, per the germline V gene (reference sequence), are SGHNT and YYREEE. From cysteine to phenylalanine, the CDR3 is 13 amino acids long. The only DNA kept is the CDR3, 39 bases in frame from the first base.